The rows below give T cell receptor beta chains drawn from one sample of a study of blood T cells in healthy people across ages. A single record per CDR3 protein comes from TCRdb applying MiXCR to the 5' RACE reads. The table includes 700,000 to 950,000 distinct CDR3 sequences, about 42% detected once. Sequenced input: blood. The origin of the receptors is a woman aged 60-70 years in good health. CDR3s include the opening cysteine and the closing phenylalanine or tryptophan. The D gene is left open where the match is weak. Expanded clones get a size class; other rows say once, few or many, or leave the size out.

D	length	size	V	J	DNA	CDR3
TRBD1	15	many	TRBV29-1	TRBJ2-3	TGCAGCGTTCAAGTCAACAGGGGGTATACAGATACGCAGTATTTT	CSVQVNRGYTDTQYF
-	15	many	TRBV7-9	TRBJ2-1	TGTGCCAGCAGCCCGAGAGACAGTAACTACAATGAGCAGTTCTTC	CASSPRDSNYNEQFF
-	15	-	TRBV7-6	TRBJ1-4	TGTGCCAGCAGCTTAACCCTCACTGAGCGCGAAAGACTGTTTTTT	CASSLTLTERERLFF
TRBD2	14	-	TRBV20-1	TRBJ2-7	TGCAGTGCCCCCCGGGGGAGCGGGGGCTACGAGCAGTACTTC	CSAPRGSGGYEQYF
-	17	once	TRBV20-1	TRBJ1-2	TGCAGGGCTAGAGAAGGTTCTTATCTTAGAGCTAACTATGGCTACACCTTC	CRAREGSYLRANYGYTF
TRBD2	16	-	TRBV27	TRBJ2-7	TGTGCCAGCAGTCGCCCGTTGGAGCGGGGGATCTACGAGCAGTACTTC	CASSRPLERGIYEQYF
TRBD2	17	-	TRBV6-5	TRBJ2-7	TGTGCCAGCAGTTACTCTAAGGGAGCGGGAGGCTCCTACGAGCAGTACTTC	CASSYSKGAGGSYEQYF
-	16	few	TRBV6-1	TRBJ2-1	TGTGCCAGCAGTGAAGCGGGGGGACCGTCCGGAAATGAGCAGTTCTTC	CASSEAGGPSGNEQFF
-	12	few	TRBV4-2	TRBJ1-2	TGTGCCAGCAGCCAAGGTACCTATGGCTACACCTTC	CASSQGTYGYTF
TRBD2	14	-	TRBV6-5	TRBJ2-1	TGTGCCAGCAGTTATGGGACTATCTACAATGAGCAGTTCTTC	CASSYGTIYNEQFF
-	15	-	TRBV9	TRBJ2-3	TGTGCCAGCAGCGTAGGCGTGAGTTCCACAGATACGCAGTATTTT	CASSVGVSSTDTQYF
TRBD2	16	few	TRBV5-1	TRBJ2-7	TGCGCCAGCAGCTTGACGCCTAGCGGGAGTGCGTGGGAGCAGTACTTC	CASSLTPSGSAWEQYF
-	13	few	TRBV6-5	TRBJ1-2	TGTGCCAGCAGTACTACACAGGTCTATGGCTACACCTTC	CASSTTQVYGYTF
TRBD2	15	-	TRBV6-5	TRBJ2-3	TGTGCCAGTCATTTAAGCGGGGGCCCCACAGATACGCAGTATTTT	CASHLSGGPTDTQYF
-	15	-	TRBV25-1	TRBJ2-7	TGTGCCAGCAGTCAGGACCTTAGCTCCTACAATGAGCAGTACTTC	CASSQDLSSYNEQYF
TRBD2	17	few	TRBV9	TRBJ2-3	TGTGCCAGCAGCGGCGGACTAGCGGGGGGGGATTCAGATACGCAGTATTTT	CASSGGLAGGDSDTQYF
-	10	-	TRBV14	TRBJ1-1	TGTGCCAGCAGCCAGGTTGAAGCTTTCTTT	CASSQVEAFF
-	15	-	TRBV5-6	TRBJ2-7	TGTGCCAGCAGCTTGGCTTGGGGGGCCATCCACGAGCAGTACTTC	CASSLAWGAIHEQYF
-	14	-	TRBV15	TRBJ2-3	TGTGTCACCAGCAGAGATCAGAGCACAGATACGCAGTATTTT	CVTSRDQSTDTQYF
TRBD1	17	-	TRBV27	TRBJ1-5	TGTGCCAGCAGTCCTCTAGACAGGGCGGAGGGCAATCAGCCCCAGCATTTT	CASSPLDRAEGNQPQHF
TRBD1	14	-	TRBV10-3	TRBJ1-4	TGTGCCATCACCTCGGGACAGGGGCATGAAAAACTGTTTTTT	CAITSGQGHEKLFF
-	15	-	TRBV3-1	TRBJ2-5	TGTGCCAGCAGCCAAGTCTCCCCTTCTCAAGAGACCCAGTACTTC	CASSQVSPSQETQYF
-	15	many	TRBV7-9	TRBJ2-5	TGTGCCAGCAGCTTATCCCAAACAGGTGGGGAGACCCAGTACTTC	CASSLSQTGGETQYF
TRBD2	17	-	TRBV3-1	TRBJ2-1	TGTGCCAGCAGCCGAACTAGCGGGGCGTCGTTGTACAATGAGCAGTTCTTC	CASSRTSGASLYNEQFF
-	16	few	TRBV7-3	TRBJ2-2	TGTGCCAGCAGCACAACCAGGGGCAGGGAAACCGGGGAGCTGTTTTTT	CASSTTRGRETGELFF
-	15	-	TRBV20-1	TRBJ2-1	TGCAGTGCTCCAAACGCCTTTGGGAACTACAATGAGCAGTTCTTC	CSAPNAFGNYNEQFF
-	14	few	TRBV9	TRBJ2-3	TGTGCCAGCAGCGGACATACTAGCACAGATACGCAGTATTTT	CASSGHTSTDTQYF
-	14	few	TRBV6-2/TRBV6-3	TRBJ2-2	TGTGCCAGCAGGCTAGTCGCGAACACCGGGGAGCTGTTTTTT	CASRLVANTGELFF
TRBD2	13	-	TRBV2	TRBJ2-1	TGTGCCAGCAGTGAACGAAGCGGGGGGGCTCAGTTCTTC	CASSERSGGAQFF
-	11	few	TRBV27	TRBJ1-6	TGTGCCGCCGGGGAAACTTCACCCCTCCACTTT	CAAGETSPLHF
-	12	few	TRBV20-1	TRBJ1-1	TGCAGTGCGGAACAGGGTGGCACTGAAGCTTTCTTT	CSAEQGGTEAFF
-	17	-	TRBV6-5	TRBJ2-1	TGTGCCAGCAGTTACGGGGGTGCGGGACGCTCCTACAATGAGCAGTTCTTC	CASSYGGAGRSYNEQFF
TRBD1	18	-	TRBV6-5	TRBJ1-2	TGTGCCAGCAGTTACAGGGACGGGGGGCTCCCAGGGGGCTATGGCTACACCTTC	CASSYRDGGLPGGYGYTF
-	14	-	TRBV24-1	TRBJ2-6	TGTGCCACCGAGGGCTTCTCTGGGGCCAACGTCCTGACTTTC	CATEGFSGANVLTF
-	15	few	TRBV5-1	TRBJ2-6	TGCGCCAGCAGCTTGGCTAACTCTGGGGCCAACGTCCTGACTTTC	CASSLANSGANVLTF
TRBD2	15	-	TRBV12-3/TRBV12-4	TRBJ2-2	TGTGCCAGCAGTTTACCTAGCGGGTACACCGGGGAGCTGTTTTTT	CASSLPSGYTGELFF
-	14	-	TRBV29-1	TRBJ1-1	TGCAGCTCAAGGGGAGGGGAGGTAGATACTGAAGCTTTCTTT	CSSRGGEVDTEAFF
TRBD2	15	-	TRBV7-2	TRBJ2-2	TGTGCCAGCAGCTTATCGGGACTAGCGAACGGGGAGCTGTTTTTT	CASSLSGLANGELFF
-	16	-	TRBV6-4	TRBJ2-3	TGTGCCAGCAGTGACTCGACAGCTACGGGCACAGATACGCAGTATTTT	CASSDSTATGTDTQYF
TRBD2	17	-	TRBV20-1	TRBJ2-2	TGCAGTGCAGCTGCTAGCGGGGGCCAAAGAAGTACCGGGGAGCTGTTTTTT	CSAAASGGQRSTGELFF
-	13	-	TRBV5-1	TRBJ1-1	TGCGCCAGCAGCTTACCTAAGTACACTGAAGCTTTCTTT	CASSLPKYTEAFF
-	15	few	TRBV28	TRBJ2-6	TGTGCCAGCACCTTAAACGATCTAGGGGCCAACGTCCTGACTTTC	CASTLNDLGANVLTF
TRBD2	13	-	TRBV6-6	TRBJ2-7	TGTGCCAGCGCGCGGGGGGTGGCAGTCGAGCAGTACTTC	CASARGVAVEQYF
-	16	few	TRBV20-1	TRBJ2-7	TGCAGTGCCCCAAGGTGGGGATCTACCAGCTCCTACGAGCAGTACTTC	CSAPRWGSTSSYEQYF
TRBD2	16	-	TRBV7-2	TRBJ2-5	TGTGCCAGCAGCTTAGCTAGCGGGGGGTTTAAAGAGACCCAGTACTTC	CASSLASGGFKETQYF
-	13	-	TRBV24-1	TRBJ1-2	TGTGCCACCAGTGGGGCAAGCGTCGGTGGCTACACCTTC	CATSGASVGGYTF
-	15	few	TRBV7-3	TRBJ2-1	TGTGCCAGCAGCTTATTCGGGGATAGCTTCAATGAGCAGTTCTTC	CASSLFGDSFNEQFF
TRBD1	16	few	TRBV27	TRBJ2-5	TGTGCCAGCACTAGCGCCTGGGACAGGGGGCAAGAGACCCAGTACTTC	CASTSAWDRGQETQYF
-	16	-	TRBV10-3	TRBJ1-5	TGTGCCATCAGTGAGCAGGACAGAACACCCAATCAGCCCCAGCATTTT	CAISEQDRTPNQPQHF
TRBD2	13	-	TRBV24-1	TRBJ2-1	TGTGCCACCAGTGACACGCCGGGAGGTGAGCAGTTCTTC	CATSDTPGGEQFF
-	13	many	TRBV7-2	TRBJ2-1	TGTGCCAGCAGCTTACCAGGTCCGGGTGAGCAGTTCTTC	CASSLPGPGEQFF
-	12	once	TRBV6-2/TRBV6-3	TRBJ2-2	TGTGCCAGCAGTTACGTGGGGGGGGAGCTGTTTTTT	CASSYVGGELFF
-	17	few	TRBV6-1	TRBJ2-3	TGTGCCAGCCTGGCCGGTCGGGGCCCGACCAGCACAGATACGCAGTATTTT	CASLAGRGPTSTDTQYF
-	16	few	TRBV7-9	TRBJ1-1	TGTGCCAGCAGCCCTGTCGGGGGCCGTGGGAACACTGAAGCTTTCTTT	CASSPVGGRGNTEAFF
-	16	-	TRBV5-5	TRBJ1-5	TGTGCCAGCAGCTTCGAAGTGACAAATAGCAATCAGCCCCAGCATTTT	CASSFEVTNSNQPQHF